Listed below are T cell receptor beta chains from one sample, sequenced in a study of T cell responses to AZD1222 COVID-19 vaccine. Sequencing was performed with immunoSEQ multiplex PCR; in TCRdb, only in-frame clones are kept and a portion is missing. The data contain 150,000 or so clones, approximately 88% of them singletons. The sample consisted of peripheral blood, taken on day 0 of AZD1222 vaccination. Source of these receptors: an adult in good health. CDR3s include the opening cysteine and the closing phenylalanine or tryptophan.

v_call: TRBV6-5
j_call: TRBJ1-5
cdr3_aa: CASSLDSGNNQPQHF

v_call: TRBV6-1
j_call: TRBJ2-1
cdr3_aa: CASSEGKRGSGNNEQFF

v_call: TRBV27
j_call: TRBJ1-5
cdr3_aa: CASSALPGGRRQPQHF

v_call: TRBV2
j_call: TRBJ2-1
cdr3_aa: CASLTLGAGVSYNEQFF

v_call: TRBV6-1
j_call: TRBJ2-7
cdr3_aa: CASSDPGQGAYEQYF

v_call: TRBV19
j_call: TRBJ1-5
cdr3_aa: CASSIRYSNQPQHF

v_call: TRBV19
j_call: TRBJ1-5
cdr3_aa: CASTGRPGLPGSWSNQPQHF

v_call: TRBV19
j_call: TRBJ1-2
cdr3_aa: CASSILRDREFNYGYTF

v_call: TRBV7-9
j_call: TRBJ1-2
cdr3_aa: CASSSPRVFGDGYTF

v_call: TRBV10-2
j_call: TRBJ2-4
cdr3_aa: CASRVSLAGDKNIQYF

v_call: TRBV2
j_call: TRBJ1-3
cdr3_aa: CANYRESSGNTIYF

v_call: TRBV7-6
j_call: TRBJ2-3
cdr3_aa: CASSLWEVGEGQYTQYF

v_call: TRBV19
j_call: TRBJ1-2
cdr3_aa: CASSILAGGYGYTF

v_call: TRBV7-2
j_call: TRBJ2-1
cdr3_aa: CASSLSPTGGNKRQFF

v_call: TRBV7-2
j_call: TRBJ1-4
cdr3_aa: CASSANRGANEKLFF

v_call: TRBV11-2
j_call: TRBJ2-7
cdr3_aa: CASSLDLGASYEQYF

v_call: TRBV6-5
j_call: TRBJ2-7
cdr3_aa: CASSYDRDYEQYF

v_call: TRBV4-1
j_call: TRBJ2-3
cdr3_aa: CASSQAPSPREVTYSTDTQYF

v_call: TRBV6-5
j_call: TRBJ1-1
cdr3_aa: CASSYKPLIMNTEAFF

v_call: TRBV13
j_call: TRBJ2-7
cdr3_aa: CASSLLGTYEQYF

v_call: TRBV6-5
j_call: TRBJ2-1
cdr3_aa: CASSYGPQRNEQFF

v_call: TRBV2
j_call: TRBJ1-1
cdr3_aa: CASSEILTGRTEAFF

v_call: TRBV7-8
j_call: TRBJ1-2
cdr3_aa: CASSVNRDGLGYGYTF

v_call: TRBV7-2
j_call: TRBJ2-7
cdr3_aa: CASSPQQGSNEQYF

v_call: TRBV7-9
j_call: TRBJ1-6
cdr3_aa: CASSFADRRNSPLHF

v_call: TRBV2
j_call: TRBJ1-1
cdr3_aa: CASTGQVNTEAFF

v_call: TRBV4-2
j_call: TRBJ1-5
cdr3_aa: CASSPGDRRSIGNQPQHF

v_call: TRBV7-6
j_call: TRBJ1-1
cdr3_aa: CASSLVISGVMNTEAFF

v_call: TRBV6-5
j_call: TRBJ2-1
cdr3_aa: CASSRGQGAYNEQFF

v_call: TRBV4-2
j_call: TRBJ1-4
cdr3_aa: CASSQDPGRGNEKLFF

v_call: TRBV2
j_call: TRBJ2-7
cdr3_aa: CASSRWQQPSYEQYF

v_call: TRBV18
j_call: TRBJ1-4
cdr3_aa: CASSPLDRGEKLFF

v_call: TRBV7-2
j_call: TRBJ1-4
cdr3_aa: CASSSDPGRKLFF

v_call: TRBV5-1
j_call: TRBJ2-2
cdr3_aa: CASRPTSGGTGELFF

v_call: TRBV18
j_call: TRBJ2-7
cdr3_aa: CASSDPTSGIYEQYF

v_call: TRBV18
j_call: TRBJ1-2
cdr3_aa: CASSLPGQGSDYGYTF

v_call: TRBV14
j_call: TRBJ2-1
cdr3_aa: CASSVLAGGRYNEQFF

v_call: TRBV7-9
j_call: TRBJ1-6
cdr3_aa: CASSLSPETNSPLHF

v_call: TRBV6-2/TRBV6-3
j_call: TRBJ2-1
cdr3_aa: CASSAGTSEGVRQFF

v_call: TRBV5-1
j_call: TRBJ2-5
cdr3_aa: CASSLNQETQYF

v_call: TRBV27
j_call: TRBJ2-1
cdr3_aa: CASSPPSGSLNEQFF

v_call: TRBV27
j_call: TRBJ2-1
cdr3_aa: CASSSLLHPREQFF

v_call: TRBV7-9
j_call: TRBJ1-2
cdr3_aa: CASSLRGSNYGYTF

v_call: TRBV7-9
j_call: TRBJ1-4
cdr3_aa: CASSLKGAYRTNEKLFF

v_call: TRBV10-3
j_call: TRBJ2-3
cdr3_aa: CASPRASAKSTDTQYF

v_call: TRBV7-8
j_call: TRBJ2-7
cdr3_aa: CASSSVGLSRDNEQYF

v_call: TRBV19
j_call: TRBJ1-5
cdr3_aa: CASSAQDRKNQPQHF

v_call: TRBV7-2
j_call: TRBJ2-2
cdr3_aa: CASSSSPLATGELFF

v_call: TRBV19
j_call: TRBJ2-7
cdr3_aa: CASSLTAGVLGEQYF